The T cell receptor beta chain under discussion was sequenced for a study of blood T cell repertoires in COVID-19. Study-level background: Acute-phase and convalescent COVID-19 samples originated in the United States, Italy and Spain. T cells, B-cell-depleted T cells, or PBMCs supplied cDNA or gDNA.

This clone was counted a few times. Per the study methods: How many nucleated cells were present was estimated from reference gene primer amplification. The table came from immunoSEQ multiplex PCR; TCRdb's copy has only in-frame clones and leaves some out. V and J calls and clone size are as listed in that table; D and trimming were resolved from the DNA. Here the sample spans over 200,000 clones, over 75% being singletons. V lost 3 bases and J 12 bases, leaving 9 bases between the germline ends. The germline gives CDR1 SGHNT, CDR2 YENEEA. The CDR3 has 11 amino acids. The sequence was obtained from a woman between 40 and 50 years old with acute or convalescent COVID-19. The chain combines TRBV11-3 with TRBJ1-5; D is ambiguous. The sequenced sample consisted of peripheral blood. CDR3 DNA sequence: TGTGCCAGCAGCTTCACTCGAATCCAGCATTTT. Translated: CASSFTRIQHF.